This T cell receptor (beta chain) was retrieved from a study of post-analysis software for immune sequencing data. Study details: Secondary progressive, relapsing-remitting and progressive-relapsing multiple sclerosis were among the included disease courses.

Note on this clonotype: As yet, its antigen is unknown.

The library was made from cDNA and included unique molecular identifiers. Starting from around 0.96 to 9.9 million T cells, the study yielded approximately 460,000 cDNA molecules. TCRdb recomputed calls from the PCR reads with MiXCR, one row per CDR3 protein. This sample yields approximately 570,000 distinct CDR3 sequences, of which 44% are seen a single time; approximately 1.7% belongs to the top ten. Notes on the study in general: Co-batched samples clustered tightly together by F measure. Significantly decreased normalized Chao1 diversity was recorded for multiple sclerosis patients relative to controls. Patients carried roughly 5 TRBV segments more frequently than controls did, and TRBV5-6, TRBV5-1 and TRBV20-1 were among them.

V dropped 5 bases and J dropped 4 bases, with 8 bases sitting between them. CDR3 length: 11 amino acids. Looked up from germline, CDR1 is DFQATT and CDR2 is SNEGSKA (reference sequence). The sample comprised blood. This sequence joins TRBV20-1 and TRBJ1-1, with unresolved D. The sequence was obtained from a girl aged 5-17 years with multiple sclerosis. The CDR3 is CSASMSTEAFF. The DNA for the CDR3 is TGCAGTGCTTCAATGAGCACTGAAGCTTTCTTT.